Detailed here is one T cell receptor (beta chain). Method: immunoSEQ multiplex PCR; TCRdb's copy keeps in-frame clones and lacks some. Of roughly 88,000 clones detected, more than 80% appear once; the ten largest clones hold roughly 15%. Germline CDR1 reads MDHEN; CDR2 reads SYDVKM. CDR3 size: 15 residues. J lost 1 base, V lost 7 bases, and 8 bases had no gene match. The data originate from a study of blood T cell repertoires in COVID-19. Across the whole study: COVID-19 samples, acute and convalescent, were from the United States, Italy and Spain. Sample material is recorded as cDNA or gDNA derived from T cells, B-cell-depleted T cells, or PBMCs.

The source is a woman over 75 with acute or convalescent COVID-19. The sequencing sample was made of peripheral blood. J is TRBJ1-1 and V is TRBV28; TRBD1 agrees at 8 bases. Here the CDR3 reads CASTTSGTGNTEAFF. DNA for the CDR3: TGTGCCAGCACTACATCCGGGACAGGGAACACTGAAGCTTTCTTT.